These T cell receptor beta chains were read from a single sample in a study of shared clonotypes between healthy human individuals. Libraries were prepared by immunoSEQ multiplex PCR; TCRdb keeps only in-frame clonotypes and omits some of them. Among approximately 500,000 clones listed, approximately 81% were seen once. The sample taken for sequencing was PBMCs. Receptors were obtained from a middle-aged woman in good health. Some clones in this sample may be carry-over from other donors' samples. The CDR3 runs from the conserved cysteine through the conserved F or W. The D gene is left open where the match is weak. Not every row has a clone size; where given, it reads once, few, many or a size class.

j_gene,abundance,d_gene,v_gene,CDR3nt,CDR3aa
TRBJ2-1,NA,NA,TRBV5-1,TGCGCCAGCAGCCGCCCTTCTACTGACACCGATTACAATGAGCAGTTCTTC,CASSRPSTDTDYNEQFF
TRBJ2-7,NA,NA,TRBV2,TGTGCCAGCAGGCCCCCTCTCAGCTCCTACGAGCAGTACTTC,CASRPPLSSYEQYF
TRBJ2-7,NA,NA,TRBV9,TGTGCCAGCAGCGTAGCTAAGGACGCCCTCCCGTACGAGCAGTACTTC,CASSVAKDALPYEQYF
TRBJ2-3,NA,NA,TRBV29-1,TGCAGCGTTGGGGGAGGTAGTGCAGATACGCAGTATTTT,CSVGGGSADTQYF
TRBJ2-7,NA,TRBD2,TRBV2,TGTGCCAGCAGTGTTAGCGGGAGTGCCTACGAGCAGTACTTC,CASSVSGSAYEQYF
TRBJ2-3,few,NA,TRBV6-6,TGTGCCAGCAGCGGGACCGCGGAAGTAGAGCAGTATTTT,CASSGTAEVEQYF
TRBJ2-5,NA,NA,TRBV18,TGTGCCAGCTCACCGTTTAATCTGTCAGTAGAGACCCAGTACTTC,CASSPFNLSVETQYF
TRBJ1-4,NA,TRBD1,TRBV5-1,TGCGCCAGCAGCTTAGGGGGCGATGTGGGAAAACTGTTTTTT,CASSLGGDVGKLFF
TRBJ2-7,NA,NA,TRBV7-2,TGTGCCAGCAGCTCTTTAGGACGGGAATTTTCCTACGAGCAGTACTTC,CASSSLGREFSYEQYF
TRBJ2-5,NA,TRBD1,TRBV6-6,TGTGCCAGCAGGGAACAGGGGAGTCAGGAGACCCAGTACTTC,CASREQGSQETQYF
TRBJ1-3,NA,NA,TRBV18,TGTGCCAACTCACCACAAGCAGCCCAGAGCTCTGGAAACACCATATATTTT,CANSPQAAQSSGNTIYF
TRBJ2-3,many,NA,TRBV19,TGTGCCAGTAGTCCATTGACAGACTCTAGCACAGATACGCAGTATTTT,CASSPLTDSSTDTQYF
TRBJ2-1,NA,TRBD1,TRBV9,TGTGCCAGCAGCCCGAGGGGACAGGGCTACAATGAGCAGTTCTTC,CASSPRGQGYNEQFF
TRBJ1-1,once,NA,TRBV30,TGTGCCTGGAGTCAACCGGGACATATAGCTTTCTTT,CAWSQPGHIAFF
TRBJ1-2,NA,NA,TRBV5-1,TGCGCCAGCAGCCCGGATTTACAGGGCTACTACGGCTACACCTTC,CASSPDLQGYYGYTF
TRBJ2-3,NA,NA,TRBV19,TGTGCCAGTAGGACAGGTCGGGCAGATACGCAGTATTTT,CASRTGRADTQYF
TRBJ1-5,NA,NA,TRBV29-1,TGCAGCGTTGGGGGAACAGGAGACGGCAATCAGCCCCAGCATTTT,CSVGGTGDGNQPQHF
TRBJ1-1,NA,NA,TRBV19,TGTGCCAGTATCGGCAGAGCAGGGGCTGGCACTGAAGCTTTCTTT,CASIGRAGAGTEAFF
TRBJ2-1,NA,NA,TRBV9,TGTGCCAGCAGCGTAGTCCCCAGCGGAGCATACAATGAGCAGTTCTTC,CASSVVPSGAYNEQFF
TRBJ2-3,NA,TRBD1,TRBV5-1,TGCGCCAGCCACGCGACAGGGGGGACAGATACGCAGTATTTT,CASHATGGTDTQYF
TRBJ1-1,NA,TRBD1,TRBV9,TGTGCCAGCAGCGCCGGGAGACAGGGGATAACTGAAGCTTTCTTT,CASSAGRQGITEAFF
TRBJ1-5,once,NA,TRBV7-3,TGTGCCAGCAGCTTGACAGGAACCCAGCCCCAGCATTTT,CASSLTGTQPQHF
TRBJ2-1,NA,TRBD2,TRBV10-2,TGCGCCGGGTTAGGGCTAGCGGGAATGAGGGGGTGCCATGAGCAGTTCTTC,CAGLGLAGMRGCHEQFF
TRBJ1-1,NA,NA,TRBV9,TGTGCCAGCACCTCTAGTGTAGGGCTGACTGAAGCTTTCTTT,CASTSSVGLTEAFF
TRBJ2-3,NA,TRBD2,TRBV10-3,TGTGCCATCAGTGAAAGGACTAGATACGGCACAGATACGCAGTATTTT,CAISERTRYGTDTQYF
TRBJ1-2,NA,NA,TRBV7-2,TGTGCCAGCAGCTTAAGAGGGGACGGCTACACCTTC,CASSLRGDGYTF
TRBJ2-7,few,NA,TRBV25-1,TGTGCCAGCAGTGAATCCAGTTTGCCCTACGAGCAGTACTTC,CASSESSLPYEQYF
TRBJ1-4,few,NA,TRBV5-1,TGCGCCAGCAGCTTGGCCCCAGGGGCACGGGGAAAACTGTTTTTT,CASSLAPGARGKLFF
TRBJ2-2,NA,TRBD2,TRBV7-3,TGTGCCAGCAGCTTAACCGGGGGACTAGCGGCCGGGGAGCTGTTTTTT,CASSLTGGLAAGELFF
TRBJ2-5,NA,TRBD1,TRBV11-3,TGTGCCAGCAGCTTGGGACAGAACCAAGAGACCCAGTACTTC,CASSLGQNQETQYF
TRBJ1-2,NA,TRBD1,TRBV9,TGTGCCAGCAGCGAAACAGGGGGAGGTGGCTACACCTTC,CASSETGGGGYTF
TRBJ1-3,NA,NA,TRBV2,TGTGCCAGCAGTTCTGGGTTAGTCGGAAACACCATATATTTT,CASSSGLVGNTIYF
TRBJ2-5,once,NA,TRBV5-1,TGCGCCAGCAGCTTGATTGGGGCAGAAGAGACCCAGTACTTC,CASSLIGAEETQYF
TRBJ2-1,NA,TRBD2,TRBV11-3,TGTGCCAGCAGCTTCGCCGGGACTAGCGGAAACAATGAGCAGTTCTTC,CASSFAGTSGNNEQFF
TRBJ2-1,NA,NA,TRBV29-1,TGCAGCGTTGGAGGGACCTACAATGAGCAGTTCTTC,CSVGGTYNEQFF
TRBJ1-2,NA,NA,TRBV4-2,TGTGCCAGCAGCCAAGAAGGGGTGAACTATGGCTACACCTTC,CASSQEGVNYGYTF
TRBJ2-2,NA,NA,TRBV7-3,TGTGCCAGCAGCCAGGCCGGAGGGGAGCTGTTTTTT,CASSQAGGELFF
TRBJ1-2,NA,TRBD1,TRBV4-1,TGCGCCAGCAGCCAAATCCGGGACAGACTCTATGGCTACACCTTC,CASSQIRDRLYGYTF
TRBJ2-2,NA,NA,TRBV30,TGTGCCTGGATGAGTGCAGTGGAGGATACCGGGGAGCTGTTTTTT,CAWMSAVEDTGELFF
TRBJ2-5,NA,NA,TRBV28,TGTGCCAGCAGTATCCCGTGGGGTGGGGGAGAGACCCAGTACTTC,CASSIPWGGGETQYF
TRBJ1-4,NA,TRBD1,TRBV11-1,TGTGCCAGCAGCTTCAGCCCCACAGGGGGCGAAAAACTGTTTTTT,CASSFSPTGGEKLFF
TRBJ2-1,once,TRBD1,TRBV27,TGTGCCAGCAGTTTAAGGGGGCGCGGTGAGCAGTTCTTC,CASSLRGRGEQFF
TRBJ1-5,once,NA,TRBV6-5,TGTGCCAGCAACGGGGGGGCTAGTCAGCCCCAGCATTTT,CASNGGASQPQHF
TRBJ2-7,NA,NA,TRBV11-2,TGTGCCAGCAGCTTACCCAACGGGGGACCTCTAGGGCAGTACTTC,CASSLPNGGPLGQYF
TRBJ2-7,many,TRBD2,TRBV18,TGTGCCAGCTCTCCGCAAAGCGGGATTATCTCCTACGAGCAGTACTTC,CASSPQSGIISYEQYF
TRBJ2-3,NA,TRBD1,TRBV25-1,TGTGCCAGCAGTCACAGGGGGCCCGAAAACACAGATACGCAGTATTTT,CASSHRGPENTDTQYF
TRBJ1-1,NA,NA,TRBV27,TGTGCCAGCAGTATCGAGCAGGCGAACACTGAAGCTTTCTTT,CASSIEQANTEAFF
TRBJ1-1,NA,TRBD1,TRBV5-6,TGTGCCAGCAGCCCAGGGACAGGGAGATCGACTGAAGCTTTCTTT,CASSPGTGRSTEAFF
TRBJ1-3,NA,NA,TRBV4-3,TGCGCCAGCAGCCCAAGAGGGGAGGGCAGGGCTGGAAACACCATATATTTT,CASSPRGEGRAGNTIYF
TRBJ2-5,NA,NA,TRBV25-1,TGTGCCAGCAGTGAATATACGGGAGCCCAAGAGACCCAGTACTTC,CASSEYTGAQETQYF
TRBJ2-5,NA,NA,TRBV5-1,TGCGCCAGCAGGAGGGGACCGTACCAAGGGACCCAGTACTTC,CASRRGPYQGTQYF
TRBJ2-3,NA,NA,TRBV7-2,TGTGCCAGCAGCTACGTCACAGATACGCAGTATTTT,CASSYVTDTQYF
TRBJ1-2,once,NA,TRBV7-2,TGTGCCAGCAGCAGCGGGCGGGGTAACTATGGCTACACCTTC,CASSSGRGNYGYTF